The source of this T cell receptor beta chain is a study of T cell repertoires in cytomegalovirus infection. Trimming took 3 bases from V and 2 from J, leaving 13 bases between them. This CDR3 comprises 15 residues. Germline CDR1 reads KGHSH; CDR2 reads LQKENI. MiXCR, applied by TCRdb to the reads, yields one record per CDR3 protein. This table holds about 210,000 distinct CDR3 sequences, 6% to 8% found once. What was sequenced was PBMCs. The receptor was isolated from a human donor in good health (CMV status not recorded). Some clones in this sample may be carry-over from other donors' samples. The chain is built from TRBV18 and TRBJ1-1; D is uncertain. The CDR3 loop is CASSPRASPNTEAFF. As DNA, the CDR3 is TGTGCCAGCTCACCCCGGGCGTCCCCTAACACTGAAGCTTTCTTT.